This record covers a single T cell receptor beta chain. Which antigen it targets is not known. The input lacks base qualities; no much larger clone sits a single base away. These data originate in a study of T-cell memory formation after mild COVID-19 (dated by TCRdb to the early 2020s). Broadly, across the study: TCR sequence clusters from the two donors were found to be largely donor specific. In a couple of donors, T-cell clones that expanded and contracted after mild COVID-19 were followed by sequencing TCRalpha and TCRbeta repertoires longitudinally. The cohort was made up of two young adult volunteers, one female and one male, who were previously healthy.

Ficoll-Paque density gradient centrifugation was used to isolate PBMCs. The sequencer was an Illumina NovaSeq 6000. TCRalpha and TCRbeta cDNA libraries were constructed by 5'RACE with constant-segment primers, with sample barcodes and unique molecular identifiers being introduced. RNA was extracted from every sample with Trizol reagent. Amplification of the libraries took two PCR steps, and the second step added a second sample barcode plus Illumina TruSeq adapters. The libraries were sequenced on an Illumina NovaSeq using 2 x 150 bp paired-end reads. Per the original workflow: Demultiplexing of reads and collapsing into UMI-guided consensus sequences were performed with migec v1.2.7. Using mixcr v2.1.11, UMI consensuses were aligned to TRA and TRB V and J templates and then assembled into clonotypes. A clonotype was counted as expanded or contracted only when both edgeR and NoisET called the clonotype significant, with the noise models trained on biological replicates. edgeR calls used a false discovery rate-adjusted p below 0.01 and a log2 fold-change threshold of 1. As an exploratory analysis of dynamics, PCA with hierarchical clustering was applied to max-normalized trajectories of the 1000 most abundant clonotypes. Each responding clone was given a CD4 or CD8 phenotype based on the CD4+ and CD8+ repertoires, which had been sequenced separately. In-frame beta chains were kept once TCRdb had trimmed the public reads at Q25 with fastp and called clones with MiXCR. For every CDR3 protein sequence, its rows merge into one entry that carries the most common genes and DNA. TCRdb's processing, not the authors', yielded these V and J calls. This sample lists roughly 400,000 distinct CDR3 sequences; around 24% were detected once. The leading ten clones occupy around 8.7% of the sample.

CDR1 SGHAT and CDR2 FQNNGV were looked up in the germline V gene. The junction shows trimming of 6 bases on V and 4 bases on J, and the gene matches do not reach 7 bases of it. The CDR3 contains 15 residues, cysteine and phenylalanine counted. Here the CDR3 DNA is all that survives: 45 bases in frame from base 1. The research as a whole found: Contracting CD4+ clones were found mainly in CM and EM memory subsets, while CD8+ clones were enriched in EMRA. The study covered only two mild cases, and larger cohorts including severe cases with pre-infection samples were considered necessary. From day 15 to 85, contracting clones showed balanced CD4/CD8 phenotypes, whereas a second wave of clones that expanded from day 15 to 37 leaned towards CD4+. SARS-CoV-2 specificity of the second-wave clones peaking on day 37 was not confirmed. Some responding clones were detected in pre-infection memory, which suggested that pre-existing cross-reactive memory T cells had joined the SARS-CoV-2 response.

This receptor chain uses TRBV11-2 and TRBJ2-1, with TRBD2 matching 9 junction bases. The origin of this receptor is an adult woman who had mild COVID-19 (a few samples of this study predate the infection). The sample titles of this study are shuffled in the database, so cell type and time point are left out; the donor was told from shared clones. Sample: PBMCs or a T cell subset sorted from them (not recorded which). The CDR3 protein: CASRGMAGGYNEQFF. The nucleotides are TGTGCCAGCAGGGGGATGGCGGGGGGGTACAATGAGCAGTTCTTC.